Given below is one T cell receptor (beta chain) in context. Antigen: not known. With 3 bases removed from V and 4 bases from J, the gap between germline ends came to 16 bases. From germline, CDR1 is SEHNR and CDR2 FQNEAQ (reference sequence). The CDR3 consists of 15 residues. The library protocol tagged individual cDNA molecules with unique molecular identifiers. TCRdb reprocessed the 5' RACE reads with MiXCR, giving one entry per CDR3 protein. The sample yields about 85,000 distinct CDR3 sequences, 14% seen once. This specimen comes from a study of early T cells in non-severe SARS-CoV-2 infection. Overall study: Chains were not paired, and sequencing was done on bulk RNA from unsorted whole blood.

The study's findings and limits: There was a bias toward anti-spike CD8 responses in VDJdb matching, which missed private and CD4 specificities.

The V gene is TRBV7-9, the J gene TRBJ2-7; tentative D call: TRBD2 (5 bases). The sample consisted of whole blood. This sequence was found in an adult who was a healthcare worker with PCR-confirmed SARS-CoV-2 infection or an uninfected control (not recorded which). CDR3 region: CASSLGIERKYEQYF. In DNA form, the CDR3 reads TGTGCCAGCAGCTTGGGCATCGAGCGGAAATACGAGCAGTACTTC.